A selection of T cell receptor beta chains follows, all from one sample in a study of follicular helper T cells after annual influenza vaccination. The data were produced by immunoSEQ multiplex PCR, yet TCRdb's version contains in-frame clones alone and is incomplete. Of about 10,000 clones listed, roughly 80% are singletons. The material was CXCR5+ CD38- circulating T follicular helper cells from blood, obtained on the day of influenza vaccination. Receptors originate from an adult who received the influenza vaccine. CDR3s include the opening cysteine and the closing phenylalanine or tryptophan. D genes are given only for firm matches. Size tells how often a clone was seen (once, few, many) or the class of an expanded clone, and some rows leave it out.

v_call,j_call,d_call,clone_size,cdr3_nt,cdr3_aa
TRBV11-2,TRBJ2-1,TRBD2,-,TGTGCCAGCAGCGACCGTGGGGCTAGCGGGGGCAATGAGCAGTTCTTC,CASSDRGASGGNEQFF
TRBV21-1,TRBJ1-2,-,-,TGTGCCACCTTGACAGGGGGGCATGGCTACACCTTC,CATLTGGHGYTF
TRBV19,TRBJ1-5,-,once,TGTGCCAGTAGTAACAGCAATCAGCCCCAGCATTTT,CASSNSNQPQHF
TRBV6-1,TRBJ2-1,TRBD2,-,TGTGCCAGCACCCCGGGACTAGCAATGATAGATGAGCAGTTCTTC,CASTPGLAMIDEQFF
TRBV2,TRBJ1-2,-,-,TGTGCCAGCGGGGGGAGGGGATATGGCTACACCTTC,CASGGRGYGYTF
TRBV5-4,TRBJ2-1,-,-,TGTGCCAGCAGCTTAGGAGGGAGCACCTACAATGAGCAGTTCTTC,CASSLGGSTYNEQFF
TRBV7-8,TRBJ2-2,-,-,TGTGCCACCTCTGAGGGTACATCCACCGGGGAGCTGTTTTTT,CATSEGTSTGELFF
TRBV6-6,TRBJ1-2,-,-,TGTGCCAGCAGTTACTCGGTTAACTATGGCTACACCTTC,CASSYSVNYGYTF
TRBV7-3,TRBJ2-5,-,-,TGTGCCAGCAGCCGCGGGGGCCTTGAAGAGACCCAGTACTTC,CASSRGGLEETQYF
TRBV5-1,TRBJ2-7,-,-,TGCGCCAGCAGCTTGATGGACCCCCAGGGTGAGCAGTACTTC,CASSLMDPQGEQYF
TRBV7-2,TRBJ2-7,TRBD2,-,TGTGCCAGCAGCACAACTAGCGGGAGAGCTCAGGAGCAGTACTTC,CASSTTSGRAQEQYF
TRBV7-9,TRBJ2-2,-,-,TGTGCCAGCAGCCCCCCTGCGAACACCGGGGAGCTGTTTTTT,CASSPPANTGELFF
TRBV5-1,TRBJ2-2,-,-,TGCGCCAGCACAACGGGCTCCACCGGGGAGCTGTTTTTT,CASTTGSTGELFF
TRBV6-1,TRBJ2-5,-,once,TGTGCCAGCAGTGAACTCGACCAAGAGACCCAGTACTTC,CASSELDQETQYF
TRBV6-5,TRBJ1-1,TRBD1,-,TGTGCCAGCAGTAACAGGGGATCGAGCACTGAAGCTTTCTTT,CASSNRGSSTEAFF
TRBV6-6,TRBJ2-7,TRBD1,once,TGTGCCAGCAGTCGGACAGGGGGAAGAGAGCAGTACTTC,CASSRTGGREQYF
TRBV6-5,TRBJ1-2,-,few,TGTGCCAGCATTAACAGGTGGAACTATGGCTACACCTTC,CASINRWNYGYTF
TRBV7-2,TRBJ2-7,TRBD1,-,TGTGCCAGCAGCCCCCGTCCCCCGGGACAGGGGACCGCCTACGAGCAGTACTTC,CASSPRPPGQGTAYEQYF
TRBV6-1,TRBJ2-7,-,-,TGTGCCAGCAGTGCGGACCTTTATTTCGGCGACGAGCAGTACTTC,CASSADLYFGDEQYF
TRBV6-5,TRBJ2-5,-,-,TGTGCCAGCGGAAGTGGGGCCCAAGAGACCCAGTACTTC,CASGSGAQETQYF
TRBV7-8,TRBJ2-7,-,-,TGTGCCAGCAGCTTAGCTATAGGGGGGGCCTACGAGCAGTACTTC,CASSLAIGGAYEQYF
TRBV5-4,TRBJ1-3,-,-,TGTGCCAGCAGCTCCAGAGCTCGGGAGGGAAACACCATATATTTT,CASSSRAREGNTIYF
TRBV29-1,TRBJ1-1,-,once,TGCAGCGGCGGACGGGTGAGCACTGAAGCTTTCTTT,CSGGRVSTEAFF
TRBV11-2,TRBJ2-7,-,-,TGTGCCAGCAGCTTAACCCAGGGGACCGATAAACCCTACGAGCAGTACTTC,CASSLTQGTDKPYEQYF
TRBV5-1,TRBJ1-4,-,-,TGCGCCAGCAGCTTGGGTGGAGCCCGTAATGAAAAACTGTTTTTT,CASSLGGARNEKLFF
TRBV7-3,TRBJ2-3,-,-,TGTGCCAGCAGCTTGACAGATACGCAGTATTTT,CASSLTDTQYF
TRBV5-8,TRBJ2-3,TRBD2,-,TGTGCCAGCAGCACGGGAGGGGTTAGGACAGATACGCAGTATTTT,CASSTGGVRTDTQYF
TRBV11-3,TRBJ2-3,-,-,TGTGCCAGCAGCTTGAGAGAGGATACGCAGTATTTT,CASSLREDTQYF
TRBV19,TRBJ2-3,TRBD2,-,TGTGCCAGTAGTGCTCCCGGGACTAGCGATATCACAGATACGCAGTATTTT,CASSAPGTSDITDTQYF
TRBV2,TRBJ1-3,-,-,TGTGCCAGCAGTGTCGGGGGATCTGGAAACACCATATATTTT,CASSVGGSGNTIYF
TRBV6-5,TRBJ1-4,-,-,TGTGCCAGCAGCCGGGGACTTCTTAACGAAAAACTGTTTTTT,CASSRGLLNEKLFF
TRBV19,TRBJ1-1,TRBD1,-,TGTGCCAGTAGCCTACGACAGGGGGCTGGTGGAAACACTGAAGCTTTCTTT,CASSLRQGAGGNTEAFF
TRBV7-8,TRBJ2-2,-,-,TGTGCCAGCAGCTTAGACAGGGGACTTAACACCGGGGAGCTGTTTTTT,CASSLDRGLNTGELFF
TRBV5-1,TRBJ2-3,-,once,TGCGCCAGCAGCTTGAACCCACAGGGCCTCACAGATACGCAGTATTTT,CASSLNPQGLTDTQYF
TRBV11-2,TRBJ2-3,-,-,TGTGCCAGCAGCCGTCGGACTTACACAGATACGCAGTATTTT,CASSRRTYTDTQYF
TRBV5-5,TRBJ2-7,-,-,TGTGCCAGCAGCGCTAGTCGCCGGGCTTACGAGCAGTACTTC,CASSASRRAYEQYF
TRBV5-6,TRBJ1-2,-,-,TGTGCCAGCGGTTGGAGCCAGGGAGAGTACTATGGCTACACCTTC,CASGWSQGEYYGYTF
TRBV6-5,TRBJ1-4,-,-,TGTGCCAGCAGTGGTGGGGGGAATGAAAAACTGTTTTTT,CASSGGGNEKLFF
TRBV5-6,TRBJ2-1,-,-,TGTGCCAGCAGCTTAAGGGGAGTGAACAATGAGCAGTTCTTC,CASSLRGVNNEQFF
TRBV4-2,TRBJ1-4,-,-,TGTGCCAGCAGCCAAGTCAAGGCAACTAATGAAAAACTGTTTTTT,CASSQVKATNEKLFF